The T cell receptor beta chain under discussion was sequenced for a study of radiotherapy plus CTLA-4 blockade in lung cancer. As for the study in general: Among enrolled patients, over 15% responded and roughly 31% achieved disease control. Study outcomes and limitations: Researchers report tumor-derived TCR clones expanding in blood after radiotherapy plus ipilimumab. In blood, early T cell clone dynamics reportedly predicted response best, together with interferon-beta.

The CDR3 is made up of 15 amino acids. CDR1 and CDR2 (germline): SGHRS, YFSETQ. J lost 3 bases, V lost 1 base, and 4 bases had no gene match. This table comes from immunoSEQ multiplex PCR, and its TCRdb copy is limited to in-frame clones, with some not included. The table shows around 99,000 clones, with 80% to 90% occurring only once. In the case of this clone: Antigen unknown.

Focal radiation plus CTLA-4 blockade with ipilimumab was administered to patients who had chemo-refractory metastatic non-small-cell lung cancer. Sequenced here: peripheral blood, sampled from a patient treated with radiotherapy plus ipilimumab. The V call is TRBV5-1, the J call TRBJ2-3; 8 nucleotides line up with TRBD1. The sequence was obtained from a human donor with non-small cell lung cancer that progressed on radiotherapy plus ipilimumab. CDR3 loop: CASSLQQGATDTQYF. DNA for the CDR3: TGCGCCAGCAGCTTGCAGCAGGGGGCGACAGATACGCAGTATTTT.